The 7 T cell receptor beta chains given below trace back to one sample, sequenced in a study of blood T cell repertoires in COVID-19. Here immunoSEQ multiplex PCR was the method, and the copy in TCRdb shows in-frame clones only, minus some. This sample has some 140,000 clones, with around three quarters found just once. The sequenced sample was peripheral blood. Source of these receptors: a human donor in a cohort sampled during active COVID-19.

The genes are TRBV2 and TRBJ1-2, with TRBD1 matching 9 bases. Per germline, CDR1 SNHLY and CDR2 FYNNEI. This CDR3 spans 15 amino acids. Germline trimming cut 6 bases from V and 7 bases from J; bases unmatched to any gene: 12. The CDR3 nucleotides are TGTGCCAGCAGGTCCGGGACAGGGTACTTTGGTGGCTACACCTTC. It encodes CASRSGTGYFGGYTF. Supplemented by reference TRBV2 and TRBJ1-2, the full variable domain reads EPEVTQTPSHQVTQMGQEVILRCVPISNHLYFYWYRQILGQKVEFLVSFYNNEISEKSEIFDDQFSVERPDGSNFTLKIRSTKLEDSAMYFCASRSGTGYFGGYTFGSGTRLTVV.

The chain couples TRBV11-2 to TRBJ2-5; D is possibly TRBD1 (6 bases). The ends were cut back, 1 base at V and 1 base at J, with 13 bases in the middle. This CDR3 spans 16 amino acids. Germline CDR1 and CDR2: SGHAT and FQNNGV. As DNA, the CDR3 is TGTGCCAGCAGCTTAGGGGCAGGGGTTAGCCAAGAGACCCAGTACTTC. Amino acid sequence: CASSLGAGVSQETQYF.

CDR3 in DNA: TGTGCCAGTATTGGCAGGGAATCGGATACGCAGTATTTT. Translation: CASIGRESDTQYF. The J gene is TRBJ2-3, the V gene TRBV19; perhaps TRBD1 as D (5 bases). The ends were cut back, 7 bases at V and 6 bases at J, with 14 bases in the middle. The CDR3 sequence is 13 residues long. Germline V gene data show CDR1 as LNHDA and CDR2 as SQIVND (reference sequence).

The rearrangement links TRBV25-1 to TRBJ1-1; 9 bases map to TRBD1. V shed 2 bases and J 4 bases; nucleotides not matched to a gene: 11. Germline V CDR1 and CDR2: MGHDK, SYGVNS. The CDR3 length is 17 residues. The CDR3 region has the DNA TGTGCCAGCAGTGAACTTCCGGAACAGGGGGCAGGCACTGAAGCTTTCTTT. Translation gives CASSELPEQGAGTEAFF.

The J gene is TRBJ2-6, the V gene TRBV3-1 (or the pseudogene TRBV3-2); 11 bases match TRBD1. CDR1 is LGHDT and CDR2 is YNNKEL in the germline V gene (reference sequence). V trimming: 6 bases; J trimming: 2 bases; junction bases outside the gene matches: 9. The CDR3 sequence is 18 residues long. CDR3 bases: TGTGCCAGCAGAGAGGACAGGGGGCGCTCCCCTGGGGCCAACGTCCTGACTTTC. Its translation: CASREDRGRSPGANVLTF.

The chain employs TRBV10-3 and TRBJ2-5; TRBD2 aligns across 15 bases. The CDR3 runs 17 residues. V lost 2 bases, J lost 7 bases, and 8 bases stayed unmatched. CDR1 is ENHRY and CDR2 is SYGVKD in the germline V gene. As DNA, the CDR3 is TGTGCCATCAGTGAGACGGGACTAGCGGGGGGCCCGAGGACCCAGTACTTC. Translation: CAISETGLAGGPRTQYF.

DNA of the CDR3: TGTGCCAGCAGCTATAGAGGTAGGGGGGGTAGGCAGTTCTTC. Residues: CASSYRGRGGRQFF. The chain links TRBV11-2 to TRBJ2-1, with a possible D match to TRBD2 (7 bases). V lost 4 bases and J lost 12, with 19 bases in between. Germline loops: CDR1 SGHAT, CDR2 FQNNGV. This CDR3 spans 14 amino acids.